The present entry profiles one T cell receptor beta chain with its context. Its specific antigen is unknown. Nothing much larger sits one base from this clone, and base qualities are not available. Stable Graves' hyperthyroidism was defined as no progression to ophthalmopathy during 18 months of follow-up. Hyperthyroidism patients were newly diagnosed, with disease duration under 2 months, and aged 18 to 65 years. Exclusion was applied to patients with uncontrolled infections, other autoimmune diseases, pregnancy or lactation. Clinical symptoms, serum thyroxine and TRAb, thyroid ultrasound, and orbital computed tomography formed the basis for the diagnoses. Trizol reagent was used to extract total RNA, and RNA quality was then checked on an Agilent 2100 Bioanalyzer. This sample is part of a study of T cells in Graves' hyperthyroidism and ophthalmopathy (dated by TCRdb to 2018 to 2020). General notes on the study: A discovery cohort of about a hundred patients, about 44 with Graves' ophthalmopathy and about 58 with stable Graves' hyperthyroidism, was used to find distinguishing TCR V-J signatures. Prospective prediction of ophthalmopathy was tested in an independent validation cohort of fewer than 20 hyperthyroidism patients and 17 patients who later progressed to ophthalmopathy. The roughly 91 discovery patients were randomly divided into training and test sets at a 7:3 ratio. In roughly six Graves' hyperthyroidism patients, the study also compared T-cell repertoires from thyroid tissue with T-cell repertoires from blood. Once sampling was done, hyperthyroidism patients were given methimazole at a starting dose of 30 mg daily, whereas ophthalmopathy patients were given high-dose intravenous methylprednisolone. According to the paper, TCR Vbeta CDR3 sequencing was carried out on approximately 140 peripheral blood samples, which came from 40 to 45 ophthalmopathy, fewer than 80 hyperthyroidism and about 17 progressor patients. Overall study results and their limits: During validation, the model predicted progression to ophthalmopathy a median of approximately 6.5 months ahead of onset, with around 65% sensitivity and almost 75% specificity. A 13 V-J signature model separated ophthalmopathy from stable hyperthyroidism, with approximately 87% sensitivity and roughly 84% specificity in cross-validation and 80%/75% in testing. Blood samples also contained most of the expanded thyroid clonotypes (frequency above 0.001), which suggests that blood repertoires may reflect thyroid immune responses. Sample size was not statistically predetermined, and blinding of investigators to group allocation was not performed.

TCR beta CDR3 regions were amplified from RNA transcripts. For the first round of RT-PCR on the TCR CDR3, the HTBI primer set was used together with the Qiagen OneStep RT-PCR kit. A second multiplex PCR round built the libraries, followed by size selection and purification. Sequencing of the libraries was done on an Illumina HiSeq2000 using paired-end 100 bp reads. Concerning the study's data processing: SOAPnuke was used to process the raw data, throwing out any read that contained adapters or uncalled bases, had a mean Phred below 15, or lacked an exact constant-primer or identifier match. COPE v1.2.5 was used to merge high-quality paired reads, and clonotypes were defined as unique nucleotide sequences. MiTCR v1.1 was used to align the clonotypes against IMGT TRBV, TRBD and TRBJ reference segments. The analysis was restricted to V-J combinations with a frequency above 0.0001, which together covered 99% to 99.2% of the repertoires. The TCS score was defined as F50 (clonal expansion) divided by E x V (chaos), with BLOSUM62-based TCRdist calculated between CDR3 peptides within each V-J. Welch's t-statistics and random forest reduced roughly 530 V-J features to 13, which were used in a naive Bayes classifier (R e1071). TCRdb's own reprocessing of the public reads used fastp at Q25 and MiXCR and kept productive beta chains. Rows with a matching CDR3 protein are joined into one entry that keeps the most common DNA and genes. It is TCRdb's table, rather than the study itself, that gives the V and J calls and clone size. The sample records about 540,000 distinct CDR3 sequences, more than 45% of which are singletons. Clones ranked in the top ten supply about 8.2% of the sample.

The CDR3 numbers 10 residues from cysteine through phenylalanine. CDR3 DNA only is kept here, 30 bases in frame from base 1. CDR1 DFQATT and CDR2 SNEGSKA are derived from the germline V gene (reference sequence). V and J are truncated by 4 bases and 8 bases respectively, leaving an intervening sequence of 8 bases. Sequencing was done on a sample of peripheral blood or thyroid tissue (not recorded which). The sequence joins TRBV20-1 to TRBJ1-1; the D region possibly corresponds to TRBD1 (5 bases align). This receptor was identified in a woman under 30 with Graves' hyperthyroidism. Donor details come from another sample of the same person, matched by shared clones. The CDR3 sequence is CSATQEEAFF. At the DNA level, the sequence is TGCAGTGCTACACAGGAAGAAGCTTTCTTT.